The 9 T cell receptor beta chains presented below share a single source sample, sequenced in a study of shared clonotypes between healthy human individuals. Profiling relied on immunoSEQ multiplex PCR, and the TCRdb table lists in-frame clones only, not all of them. The sample shows about 2.3 million clones, roughly 90% of them seen only once. Input material: naive CD4+ T cells from PBMCs. As to subset: CD45RA+ positively selected. The receptors derive from a man younger than 35 in good health. Some clones in this sample may be carry-over from other donors' samples.

The genes are TRBV7-3 and TRBJ2-1; D unresolved. Trimming cost V 5 bases and J 9 bases, with 11 bases left between them. Germline V gene lookup returns CDR1 SGHTA and CDR2 FQGTGA. The length of the CDR3 is 12 residues. The CDR3 protein is CASSTGRGEQFF. The CDR3 DNA reads TGTGCCAGCAGCACCGGTAGAGGTGAGCAGTTCTTC.

The J gene is TRBJ2-3, the V gene TRBV28, with TRBD2 as a possible D gene (6 bases). CDR1 is MDHEN and CDR2 is SYDVKM in the germline V gene. V was clipped by 1 base and J by 5 bases, with 13 bases between them. The CDR3 has 15 residues. The CDR3 DNA is TGTGCCAGCAGTTTATTGGGCGGAGCGGGAGATACGCAGTATTTT. Translated: CASSLLGGAGDTQYF. Full variable domain (missing parts from reference TRBV28 and TRBJ2-3): DVKVTQSSRYLVKRTGEKVFLECVQDMDHENMFWYRQDPGLGLRLIYFSYDVKMKEKGDIPEGYSVSREKKERFSLILESASTNQTSMYLCASSLLGGAGDTQYFGPGTRLTVL.

V gene TRBV7-3 combines with J gene TRBJ2-1; 7 nucleotides agree with TRBD1. The trim removed 5 bases at V and 2 bases at J, leaving 3 bases unmatched. Looked up from germline, CDR1 is SGHTA and CDR2 is FQGTGA. The CDR3 is 14 residues long. The CDR3 DNA is TGTGCCAGCAGCAGGACAGGACCCTACAATGAGCAGTTCTTC. The encoded protein is CASSRTGPYNEQFF.

The chain carries TRBV30 and TRBJ1-1; maybe TRBD1 (6 bases). V dropped 7 bases and J dropped 1 base, with 13 bases sitting between them. The CDR3 totals 13 residues. Germline V lookup: CDR1 GTSNPN, CDR2 SVGIG (reference sequence). Here the CDR3 DNA reads TGTGCCTCATGCATAGGGGGGAACACTGAAGCTTTCTTT. Protein: CASCIGGNTEAFF. The full variable domain, its missing parts supplied by reference TRBV30 and TRBJ1-1, is SQTIHQWPATLVQPVGSPLSLECTVEGTSNPNLYWYRQAAGRGLQLLFYSVGIGQISSEVPQNLSASRPQDRQFILSSKKLLLSDSGFYLCASCIGGNTEAFFGQGTRLTVV.

This clone occurred once. The genes are TRBV27 and TRBJ1-6; D is undetermined. Germline V gene data show CDR1 as MNHEY and CDR2 as SMNVEV (reference sequence). The V and J ends lost 3 bases and 14 bases respectively, with 14 bases between them. This CDR3 is 13 amino acids long. The CDR3 is CASSFDERVTLHF. CDR3 sequence (DNA): TGTGCCAGCAGTTTCGATGAGCGCGTCACCCTCCACTTT.

The chain uses TRBV28 and TRBJ1-4; D call uncertain. The CDR3 length is 15 residues. Trimming removed 5 bases from V and 0 bases from J, with 10 bases in between. CDR1 MDHEN and CDR2 SYDVKM come from the germline V gene. CDR3 in DNA: TGTGCCAGCAGTGGGCCCCCCGCAACTAATGAAAAACTGTTTTTT. This encodes CASSGPPATNEKLFF.

The J gene is TRBJ1-5, the V gene TRBV7-2, with D perhaps matching TRBD1 (5 bases). Germline V gives CDR1 SGHTA, CDR2 FQGNSA. This CDR3 is built from 13 residues. Between the trimmed V and J ends, which lost 3 bases and 7 bases, there was a span of 10 bases. The CDR3 DNA follows: TGTGCCAGCAGCTTCGACAGACTCCAGCCCCAGCATTTT. This codes for CASSFDRLQPQHF.

The chain links TRBV5-1 to TRBJ2-7; 10 nucleotides line up with TRBD2. Germline V gene data show CDR1 as SGHRS and CDR2 as YFSETQ. The CDR3 extends over 15 amino acids. The V and J ends lost 2 bases and 2 bases, in that order; junction bases with no gene match: 4. CDR3 sequence (DNA): TGCGCCAGCAGCTTCGGGACTAGCGTCACCTACGAGCAGTACTTC. It specifies CASSFGTSVTYEQYF.

This chain connects TRBV9 to TRBJ1-4; D may be TRBD1 (6 bases). Germline V gives CDR1 SGDLS, CDR2 YYNGEE. There are 14 residues in the CDR3. The V end was cut by 3 bases, the J end by 3 bases, with 9 bases between. CDR3 amino acids: CASSAAGANEKLFF. CDR3 DNA sequence: TGTGCCAGCAGCGCCGCAGGGGCTAATGAAAAACTGTTTTTT. The variable domain in full, completed from reference TRBV9 and TRBJ1-4, reads DSGVTQTPKHLITATGQRVTLRCSPRSGDLSVYWYQQSLDQGLQFLIQYYNGEERAKGNILERFSAQQFPDLHSELNLSSLELGDSALYFCASSAAGANEKLFFGSGTQLSVL.